This TCR beta chain was profiled in a study of blood T cell repertoires in COVID-19. Study at large: In each case, the material was cDNA or gDNA derived from T cells, B-cell-depleted T cells, or PBMCs.

The study recruited people aged about 18 to 89 years across around 23 US areas. Participants had their cohort set by participant-reported clinical history. Within 2 weeks of study entry, exposed participants had contacted a PCR-confirmed or clinician-diagnosed COVID-19 case. Repertoires were generated with immunoSEQ multiplex PCR, while TCRdb's copy carries only in-frame clones and drops some. The sample holds approximately 220,000 clones; roughly four fifths are singletons and the top ten take about 4.8%. This clone was detected many times. The sequencing input was PBMCs or T cells enriched from blood (not recorded which). This receptor was obtained from a woman aged 45-60 years who had been exposed to COVID-19.

The CDR3 DNA follows: TGTGCCTGGGAGACTAGCGGTTCCTACGAGCAGTACTTC. Translation: CAWETSGSYEQYF. The chain employs TRBV30 and TRBJ2-7, with 9 bases lining up with TRBD2. Unmatched junction bases numbered 3, after V lost 5 bases and J lost 1 base. The CDR3 length is 13 residues. The germline gives CDR1 GTSNPN, CDR2 SVGIG (reference sequence).